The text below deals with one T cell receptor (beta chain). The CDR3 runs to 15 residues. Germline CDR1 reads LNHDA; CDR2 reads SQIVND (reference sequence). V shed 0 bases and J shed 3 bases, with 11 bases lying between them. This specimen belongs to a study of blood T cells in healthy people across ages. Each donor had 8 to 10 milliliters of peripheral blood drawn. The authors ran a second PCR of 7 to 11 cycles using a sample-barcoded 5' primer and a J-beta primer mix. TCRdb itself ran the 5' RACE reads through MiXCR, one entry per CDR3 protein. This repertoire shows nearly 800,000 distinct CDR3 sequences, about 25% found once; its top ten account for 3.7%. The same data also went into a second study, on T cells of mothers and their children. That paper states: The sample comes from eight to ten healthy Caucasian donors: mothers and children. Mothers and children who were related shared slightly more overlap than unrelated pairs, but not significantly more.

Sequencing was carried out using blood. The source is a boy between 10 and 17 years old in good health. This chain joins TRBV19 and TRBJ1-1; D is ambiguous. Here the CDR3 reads CASSIDWYRYTEAFF. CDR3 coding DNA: TGTGCCAGTAGTATAGATTGGTACCGGTACACTGAAGCTTTCTTT.